Below are 25 T cell receptor beta chains sequenced from a single sample in a study of graft-versus-host responses after intestinal transplantation. Clones were sequenced by immunoSEQ multiplex PCR, and TCRdb holds only the in-frame ones, with some missing. The sample lists 43,000 or so clones, roughly 94% occurring once. Sequenced material: PBMCs, taken 330 to 350 days after intestinal transplant. The source is a human patient who received an intestinal transplant, so some T cells may come from the graft donor.

The rearrangement joins TRBV7-9 to TRBJ2-7; D may match TRBD1 or TRBD2 (5 bases each). The V gene's germline CDR1 is SEHNR and CDR2 FQNEAQ (reference sequence). This CDR3 contains 16 residues. Deletions cut 3 bases from V and 3 bases from J, with 18 bases between. CDR3 in DNA: TGTGCCAGCAGCTTTGCAGGGACCCCAACATTCTACGAGCAGTACTTC. It specifies CASSFAGTPTFYEQYF.

This clone was seen only once. The rearrangement uses TRBV6-6 and TRBJ2-7; D unresolved. V was pared by 8 bases and J by 5 bases, with 10 bases between. This CDR3 has 11 residues. The germline V gene has CDR1 MNHNY and CDR2 SVGAGI (reference sequence). The CDR3 sequence: CASRVGHEQYF. The DNA of the CDR3 is TGTGCCAGCCGGGTCGGCCACGAGCAGTACTTC.

This chain joins TRBV18 and TRBJ2-3, with 7 bases aligning to TRBD1. The CDR3 spans 17 residues. Germline lookup yields CDR1 KGHSH and CDR2 LQKENI. Germline trimming cut 2 bases from V and 2 bases from J; bases unmatched to any gene: 10. The CDR3 spells CASSPKADRYYTDTQYF. In DNA, the CDR3 is TGTGCCAGCTCACCAAAGGCGGACAGGTATTACACAGATACGCAGTATTTT.

This clone occurred once. The rearrangement links TRBV6-5 to TRBJ1-5, with D tentatively TRBD1 (5 bases). Deletions cut 2 bases from V and 7 bases from J, with 9 bases between. The CDR3 sequence is 13 residues long. Germline assignment: CDR1 MNHEY and CDR2 SVGAGI. The CDR3 DNA sequence: TGTGCCAGCAGTTACGGCAGGGCACAGCCCCAGCATTTT. Translation: CASSYGRAQPQHF.

The V gene is TRBV2, the J gene TRBJ2-6; perhaps TRBD2 as D (6 bases). V was shortened by 9 bases and J by 1 base, with 13 bases between the two germline ends. This CDR3 is 15 amino acids long. Germline assignment: CDR1 SNHLY and CDR2 FYNNEI. This CDR3 is CARSKGRSGANVLTF. The DNA of the CDR3 is TGTGCCAGAAGCAAGGGGAGGTCTGGGGCCAACGTCCTGACTTTC.

The V gene is TRBV27, the J gene TRBJ1-2; no clear D. Germline V gene data show CDR1 as MNHEY and CDR2 as SMNVEV (reference sequence). This CDR3 has 13 amino acids. V gave up 3 bases and J gave up 8 bases, with 13 bases separating them. In DNA form, the CDR3 reads TGTGCCAGCAGTTTTCTCGTCGGGAGCGGCTACACCTTC. Protein: CASSFLVGSGYTF.

The chain couples TRBV6-1 to TRBJ2-7; D possibly corresponds to TRBD2 (7 bases). Germline CDR1 and CDR2: MNHNS and SASEGT. Trimming stripped 4 bases from V and 4 bases from J, with 14 bases between. The CDR3 has 14 residues. CDR3 nucleotides: TGTGCCAGCAGTGGGGGGGGCCTTGCGTACGAGCAGTACTTC. Translating gives CASSGGGLAYEQYF.

Here the CDR3 reads CATSRARSGGSYEQYF. CDR3 coding DNA: TGTGCCACCAGCAGAGCCCGATCAGGGGGCTCCTACGAGCAGTACTTC. The chain links TRBV15 to TRBJ2-7, with 7 bases identical to TRBD1. From germline, CDR1 is LNHNV and CDR2 YYDKDF (reference sequence). This CDR3 contains 16 residues. With 1 base clipped from V and 0 bases from J, the junction kept 6 bases outside the gene matches.

The rearrangement joins TRBV9 to TRBJ1-4, with 7 bases matching TRBD1. CDR1 is SGDLS, CDR2 YYNGEE, per germline. The ends lost 4 bases at V and 8 bases at J; junction bases unmatched: 11. This CDR3 spans 15 amino acids. CDR3 nucleotides: TGTGCCAGCAGCCCCACAGGGGATCCAAGGGAAAAACTGTTTTTT. Translating gives CASSPTGDPREKLFF.

The chain has TRBV7-3 and TRBJ2-1, with D perhaps matching TRBD2 (5 bases). The length of the CDR3 is 15 residues. Germline lookup yields CDR1 SGHTA and CDR2 FQGTGA. The ends were cut back, 1 base at V and 4 bases at J, with 11 bases in the middle. CDR3 DNA: TGTGCCAGCAGCTTAAATATGGACTCTTACAATGAGCAGTTCTTC. Protein product: CASSLNMDSYNEQFF. The full variable domain, its missing parts supplied by reference TRBV7-3 and TRBJ2-1, is GAGVSQTPSNKVTEKGKYVELRCDPISGHTALYWYRQSLGQGPEFLIYFQGTGAADDSGLPNDRFFAVRPEGSVSTLKIQRTERGDSAVYLCASSLNMDSYNEQFFGPGTRLTVL.

The genes are TRBV5-1 and TRBJ2-1; D tentatively reads TRBD1 or TRBD2 (5 bases each). Germline loops: CDR1 SGHRS, CDR2 YFSETQ. Trimming cost V 2 bases and J 0 bases, with 15 bases left between them. The CDR3 consists of 17 residues. CDR3 protein: CASSFLRDVSSYNEQFF. CDR3 bases: TGCGCCAGCAGCTTCCTCCGGGACGTTAGCTCCTACAATGAGCAGTTCTTC.

This sequence joins TRBV7-2 and TRBJ2-7; 7 bases align to TRBD1. The CDR3 sequence is 14 residues long. The V and J ends lost 4 bases and 4 bases, in that order; junction bases with no gene match: 7. The germline V gene encodes CDR1 SGHTA and CDR2 FQGNSA. CDR3 bases: TGTGCCAGCAGCTCCGGGACAGCTTTATACGAGCAGTACTTC. Amino acids: CASSSGTALYEQYF.

The chain links TRBV18 to TRBJ1-1; D possibly corresponds to TRBD1 (6 bases). The germline gives CDR1 KGHSH, CDR2 LQKENI. CDR3 length equals 14 residues. Trimming took off 6 bases at V and 0 bases at J, with 11 bases between the two ends. The CDR3 coding sequence is TGTGCCAGCTCGCCGGGGGCGCTGAACACTGAAGCTTTCTTT. Amino acid sequence: CASSPGALNTEAFF.

The chain joins TRBV11-2 to TRBJ2-5; D perhaps matches TRBD2 (7 bases). Germline assignment: CDR1 SGHAT and CDR2 FQNNGV. CDR3 length equals 14 residues. The V gene lost 5 bases and the J gene lost 4 bases, with 14 bases spanning the gap. The CDR3 reads CASSPEGGPETQYF. The CDR3 DNA reads TGTGCCAGCAGCCCCGAGGGGGGGCCAGAGACCCAGTACTTC.

This clone was detected a few times. V and J are TRBV10-2 and TRBJ1-1; unclear D gene. With 8 bases removed from V and 2 bases from J, the gap between germline ends came to 12 bases. From germline, CDR1 is WSHSY and CDR2 SAAADI. The CDR3 runs 13 residues. Here the CDR3 DNA reads TGCGCCAGCGGTCGGGTCCCTAACACTGAAGCTTTCTTT. It encodes CASGRVPNTEAFF.

This sequence joins TRBV5-4 and TRBJ1-1; tentative D call: TRBD1 (6 bases). The CDR3 totals 16 residues. Trimming removed 0 bases from V and 5 bases from J, with 17 bases in between. Per germline, CDR1 SGHNT and CDR2 YYREEE (reference sequence). CDR3 loop: CASSLEGAGARTEAFF. CDR3 nucleotide sequence: TGTGCCAGCAGCTTGGAAGGAGCAGGGGCGAGGACTGAAGCTTTCTTT.

The V and J genes are TRBV6-5 and TRBJ1-5; 8 positions agree with TRBD1. Germline CDR1 MNHEY, CDR2 SVGAGI. The ends lost 4 bases at V and 2 bases at J; junction bases unmatched: 7. The CDR3 has 16 amino acids. CDR3 DNA: TGTGCCAGCAGTTCCGGGGGACAGGTCGGCAATCAGCCCCAGCATTTT. Translated: CASSSGGQVGNQPQHF.

The chain employs TRBV19 and TRBJ2-3; D remains unclear. The germline V and J ends were trimmed by 3 bases and 4 bases, with 8 bases remaining between them. CDR3 length: 13 amino acids. Germline V gives CDR1 LNHDA, CDR2 SQIVND (reference sequence). CDR3 in DNA: TGTGCCAGTAGTATGTGGCTATCAGATACGCAGTATTTT. This translates into CASSMWLSDTQYF.

The rearrangement links TRBV4-1 to TRBJ1-5; 8 bases line up with TRBD1. The CDR3 spans 18 residues. Losses at the gene ends were 4 bases for V and 0 bases for J; bases not matched to a gene: 11. Germline V gene sequence: CDR1 MGHRA, CDR2 YSYEKL. CDR3 sequence reads: CASSLGQGGGYSNQPQHF. The CDR3 bases are TGCGCCAGCAGCCTCGGACAGGGCGGGGGCTATAGCAATCAGCCCCAGCATTTT.

This chain connects TRBV2 to TRBJ1-5; TRBD1 is a possible D gene (6 bases). V was clipped by 5 bases and J by 3 bases, with 14 bases between them. There are 15 residues in the CDR3. CDR1 is SNHLY, CDR2 FYNNEI, per germline. In DNA, the CDR3 is TGTGCCAGCAGTCTCGATCAGGGGAACAATCAGCCCCAGCATTTT. This codes for CASSLDQGNNQPQHF.

The chain combines TRBV6-8 with TRBJ2-5, with D unclear. The CDR3 is 11 amino acids. Trimming cost V 2 bases and J 5 bases, with 3 bases left between them. Germline CDR1 is MNHGY and CDR2 is SAAAGT. DNA of the CDR3: TGTGCCAGCAGTTACGCGGAGACCCAGTACTTC. Protein product: CASSYAETQYF.

This clone was seen once. The chain links TRBV5-6 to TRBJ2-1; D not certain. This CDR3 contains 13 residues. V lost 6 bases to trimming and J lost 3 bases, with 10 bases between them. CDR1 is SGHDT, CDR2 YYEEEE, per germline. The DNA of the CDR3 is TGTGCCAGCACTCGTCTGGTCTACAATGAGCAGTTCTTC. Translation gives CASTRLVYNEQFF.

The rearrangement links TRBV7-7 to TRBJ2-7; 7 bases are a match to TRBD2. Germline V gene data show CDR1 as SSHAT and CDR2 as FNYEAQ (reference sequence). V was pared by 5 bases and J by 6 bases, with 10 bases of the junction left unmatched. The CDR3 is 14 residues long. CDR3 DNA: TGTGCCAGCAGCCCTAACACCGGCGGGGGCGAGCAGTACTTC. Protein: CASSPNTGGGEQYF.

V and J are TRBV7-3 and TRBJ2-1; 11 positions match TRBD2. Unmatched junction bases numbered 3, after V lost 4 bases and J lost 4 bases. This CDR3 spans 15 amino acids. Per the germline V gene, CDR1 is SGHTA and CDR2 is FQGTGA. The CDR3 protein is CASSSGLAGYNEQFF. In DNA, the CDR3 is TGTGCCAGCAGCTCCGGACTAGCGGGTTACAATGAGCAGTTCTTC.

The chain joins TRBV27 to TRBJ1-6; tentatively, D is TRBD1 (6 bases). The CDR3 loop spans 12 amino acids. Trimming took 3 bases from V and 11 from J, leaving 8 bases between them. Per the germline V gene, CDR1 is MNHEY and CDR2 is SMNVEV (reference sequence). CDR3: CASSFPGAPLHF. The CDR3 bases are TGTGCCAGCAGTTTCCCAGGGGCACCCCTCCACTTT.